The clone carrying this T cell receptor (beta chain) showed up just a few times. Its antigen is as yet unknown. MiXCR, run by TCRdb on the reads, gives a single entry per CDR3 protein. The sample shows approximately 16,000 distinct CDR3 sequences, roughly a fifth of them seen only once. This record comes from a study of liver allograft versus peripheral blood T cells. For the study at large: Hepatic allograft T cell receptor repertoires were evaluated relative to those present in recipients' peripheral blood. Study outcomes and limitations: Within liver allografts, T cell receptor repertoires were reportedly different from those in peripheral blood.

CDR1 is MNHNS and CDR2 is SASEGT in the germline V gene. The junction had 14 bases not matched to a gene; V was cut back by 6 bases and J by 3 bases. There are 17 residues in the CDR3. The receptor's source is a human patient who had a liver transplant. The T cells may come from the graft donor. The rearrangement joins TRBV6-1 to TRBJ1-5; the match to TRBD1 covers 7 bases. CDR3 loop: CASSEHPGKGANQPQHF. The CDR3, as DNA: TGTGCCAGCAGCGAGCATCCAGGGAAGGGGGCCAATCAGCCCCAGCATTTT.